The 4 T cell receptor beta chains below all came from one sample that was sequenced in a study of cytomegalovirus exposure and HLA in healthy donors. Clones were read by immunoSEQ multiplex PCR, and TCRdb kept only the in-frame ones, dropping some. Here the sample spans about 90,000 clones, approximately 81% being singletons. The sample consisted of PBMCs. The receptor source for this set is a woman in her late teens or twenties in good health and CMV-seropositive.

The genes are TRBV2 and TRBJ1-4; 12 bases map to TRBD1. The V gene's germline CDR1 is SNHLY and CDR2 FYNNEI. J gave up 9 bases and V 6 bases, and 2 bases lay outside the gene matches. This CDR3 is built from 13 residues. The chain's CDR3 is CASRGTGGQKLFF. The CDR3 bases are TGTGCCAGCAGGGGGACAGGGGGCCAAAAACTGTTTTTT. The variable domain in full, with the rest retrieved from reference TRBV2 and TRBJ1-4, is EPEVTQTPSHQVTQMGQEVILRCVPISNHLYFYWYRQILGQKVEFLVSFYNNEISEKSEIFDDQFSVERPDGSNFTLKIRSTKLEDSAMYFCASRGTGGQKLFFGSGTQLSVL.

This chain joins TRBV7-8 and TRBJ1-1; D is perhaps TRBD1 (5 bases). Germline CDR1 reads SGHVS; CDR2 reads FQNEAQ. Trimming took off 6 bases at V and 2 bases at J, with 16 bases between the two ends. There are 15 residues in the CDR3. CDR3 coding DNA: TGTGCCAGCAGTCCACGGACAAAAGGAAACACTGAAGCTTTCTTT. This sequence encodes CASSPRTKGNTEAFF.

The J gene is TRBJ1-5, the V gene TRBV30; D unresolved. Germline assignment: CDR1 GTSNPN and CDR2 SVGIG (reference sequence). The CDR3 runs 13 residues. The germline V and J ends were trimmed by 2 bases and 6 bases, with 11 bases remaining between them. CDR3 coding DNA: TGTGCCTGGAGTACCCCCCCGAGTCAGCCCCAGCATTTT. Translating it yields CAWSTPPSQPQHF.

The rearrangement links TRBV28 to TRBJ1-5; 8 bases line up with TRBD1. From germline, CDR1 is MDHEN and CDR2 SYDVKM. The CDR3 sequence is 15 residues long. The J segment lost 3 bases and the V segment lost 5 bases, leaving 6 bases of the junction unmatched. The DNA for the CDR3 is TGTGCCAGCAGTCCCCGGACAGGGCTCAATCAGCCCCAGCATTTT. This translates into CASSPRTGLNQPQHF.